The 27 T cell receptor beta chains below come from one sample, sequenced in a study of shared clonotypes between healthy human individuals. Generated by immunoSEQ multiplex PCR, the TCRdb table keeps only in-frame clones and is missing some. The sample consists of more than 400,000 clones, about 95% of them appearing once. The sample taken for sequencing was naive CD4+ T cells sorted from blood. Regarding subset: CD45RA+ positively selected. Every receptor here comes from a woman aged 30 to 39 in good health.

J is TRBJ2-2 and V is TRBV4-2, with 7 bases fitting TRBD2. Germline loops: CDR1 LGHNA, CDR2 YNFKEQ. V was clipped by 0 bases and J by 0 bases; unmatched bases: 1. The CDR3 has 16 residues. This CDR3 is CASSQDLAANTGELFF. CDR3 sequence (DNA): TGTGCCAGCAGCCAAGATCTAGCGGCGAACACCGGGGAGCTGTTTTTT.

A note on this clone: In the same sample, other DNA sequences code for this CDR3. The chain has TRBV19 and TRBJ1-5, with D unresolved. The germline CDR1 and CDR2 sequences are LNHDA and SQIVND (reference sequence). V was shortened by 8 bases and J by 1 base, with 9 bases between the two germline ends. This CDR3 region has 13 residues. The CDR3 spells CASRRQSNQPQHF. The CDR3 DNA reads as TGTGCCAGTCGGCGTCAGAGCAATCAGCCCCAGCATTTT.

The rearrangement links TRBV29-1 to TRBJ2-3; D call uncertain. Germline V lookup: CDR1 SQVTM, CDR2 ANQGSEA. There are 14 residues in the CDR3. V lost 2 bases to trimming and J lost 4 bases, with 13 bases between them. CDR3 in DNA: TGCAGCGTTGAACCTGCTCCTTCATCAGATACGCAGTATTTT. Translating it yields CSVEPAPSSDTQYF.

This rearrangement joins TRBV9 to TRBJ2-2; D is uncertain. The V end lost 4 bases, the J end lost 6 bases, and 10 bases lay between the germline ends. The CDR3 is 13 residues long. CDR1 and CDR2 from the germline V gene are SGDLS and YYNGEE. CDR3 coding DNA: TGTGCCAGCAGCCCCATTTTGCCCGGGGAGCTGTTTTTT. This codes for CASSPILPGELFF. Drawing the rest from reference TRBV9 and TRBJ2-2, the complete variable domain is DSGVTQTPKHLITATGQRVTLRCSPRSGDLSVYWYQQSLDQGLQFLIQYYNGEERAKGNILERFSAQQFPDLHSELNLSSLELGDSALYFCASSPILPGELFFGEGSRLTVL.

CDR3 region: CASSLGYIILYGYTF. CDR3 coding DNA: TGTGCCAGCAGCTTGGGTTATATAATCCTCTATGGCTACACCTTC. The chain combines TRBV5-6 with TRBJ1-2, with D unresolved. Trimming took off 0 bases at V and 4 bases at J, with 13 bases between the two ends. Looked up from germline, CDR1 is SGHDT and CDR2 is YYEEEE. The CDR3 is 15 amino acids.

The chain carries TRBV7-2 and TRBJ2-7, with 10 bases matching TRBD1. The CDR3 is 14 residues long. Germline V gene sequence: CDR1 SGHTA, CDR2 FQGNSA. V was pared by 4 bases and J by 4 bases, with 4 bases of the junction left unmatched. CDR3 in amino acids: CASSWTGGEYEQYF. CDR3 in DNA: TGTGCCAGCAGCTGGACAGGGGGAGAATACGAGCAGTACTTC.

The chain's CDR3 is CASNPTGRTYEQYF. The CDR3 DNA reads TGTGCCAGCAATCCGACAGGACGGACCTACGAGCAGTACTTC. The chain employs TRBV27 and TRBJ2-7; perhaps TRBD1 as D (6 bases). Germline values: CDR1 MNHEY, CDR2 SMNVEV (reference sequence). The CDR3 has 14 amino acids. V gave up 7 bases and J gave up 2 bases, with 15 bases separating them.

This rearrangement joins TRBV5-4 to TRBJ2-7; TRBD2 matches at 13 bases. The CDR3 extends over 15 amino acids. V lost 4 bases and J lost 5; bases outside the gene matches: 6. The germline gives CDR1 SGHNT, CDR2 YYREEE (reference sequence). CDR3 sequence reads: CASSQGLAGNDEQYF. For the CDR3, the DNA is TGTGCCAGCAGCCAGGGACTAGCGGGAAACGACGAGCAGTACTTC.

This chain joins TRBV5-4 and TRBJ2-3; 8 bases agree with TRBD1. This CDR3 is built from 16 residues. V lost 3 bases and J lost 1; bases outside the gene matches: 7. Germline CDR1 reads SGHNT; CDR2 reads YYREEE (reference sequence). DNA for the CDR3: TGTGCCAGCAGCTCCCGGGACAGGAGACGCACAGATACGCAGTATTTT. Amino acids: CASSSRDRRRTDTQYF.

A few counts support this clone. This chain connects TRBV2 to TRBJ1-5; no reliable D call. The germline gives CDR1 SNHLY, CDR2 FYNNEI. V gave up 3 bases and J gave up 7 bases, with 10 bases separating them. The length of the CDR3 is 13 residues. For the CDR3, the DNA is TGTGCCAGCAGTGAGAGGGATTGGCAGCCCCAGCATTTT. Amino acids: CASSERDWQPQHF.

This chain connects TRBV28 to TRBJ2-7, with 10 nucleotides matching TRBD1. The CDR3 covers 14 residues. The V gene end was trimmed by 3 bases and the J gene end by 3 bases; junction bases not matched to a gene: 2. Germline assignment: CDR1 MDHEN and CDR2 SYDVKM. The chain's CDR3 is CASSFGDRGYEQYF. The CDR3 coding sequence is TGTGCCAGCAGTTTCGGGGACAGGGGCTACGAGCAGTACTTC.

The CDR3 protein is CASSLSGTGGRELFF. CDR3 DNA sequence: TGCGCCAGCAGCTTGAGCGGGACAGGGGGCAGGGAACTGTTTTTT. This sequence joins TRBV5-1 and TRBJ1-4; 12 bases are shared with TRBD1. V was clipped by 1 base and J by 12 bases; unmatched bases: 7. CDR3 length: 15 amino acids. Germline V CDR1 and CDR2: SGHRS, YFSETQ.

The genes are TRBV5-1 and TRBJ2-7, with D possibly matching TRBD1 (6 bases). With 4 bases removed from V and 3 bases from J, the gap between germline ends came to 14 bases. This CDR3 region has 14 residues. Per germline, CDR1 SGHRS and CDR2 YFSETQ. CDR3: CASSPGRGGYEQYF. DNA for the CDR3: TGCGCCAGCAGCCCGGGCAGGGGCGGCTACGAGCAGTACTTC. The entire variable domain, with the rest obtained from reference TRBV5-1 and TRBJ2-7, is as follows: KAGVTQTPRYLIKTRGQQVTLSCSPISGHRSVSWYQQTPGQGLQFLFEYFSETQRNKGNFPGRFSGRQFSNSRSEMNVSTLELGDSALYLCASSPGRGGYEQYFGPGTRLTVT.

V and J are TRBV9 and TRBJ1-2, with 8 bases that match TRBD1. There are 16 residues in the CDR3. CDR1 and CDR2 from the germline V gene are SGDLS and YYNGEE. Trimming took 4 bases from V and 8 from J; bases not matched to a gene: 16. The chain's CDR3 is CASSSMTGAVLWGYTF. For the CDR3, the DNA is TGTGCCAGCAGCTCGATGACAGGGGCCGTCTTATGGGGCTACACCTTC.

This chain uses TRBV5-4 with TRBJ2-6; 7 bases align to TRBD1. The CDR3 length is 18 residues. Germline assignment: CDR1 SGHNT and CDR2 YYREEE (reference sequence). After removal of 1 base from V and 0 bases from J, the junction contained 7 bases not matched to a gene. In DNA, the CDR3 is TGTGCCAGCAGCTTGCCCTGGGACAGTAGCTCTGGGGCCAACGTCCTGACTTTC. Protein sequence: CASSLPWDSSSGANVLTF. Combining the CDR3 with reference TRBV5-4 and TRBJ2-6 gives the whole variable domain ETGVTQSPTHLIKTRGQQVTLRCSSQSGHNTVSWYQQALGQGPQFIFQYYREEENGRGNFPPRFSGLQFPNYSSELNVNALELDDSALYLCASSLPWDSSSGANVLTFGAGSRLTVL.

The rearrangement links TRBV4-1 to TRBJ2-7, with D perhaps matching TRBD1 (5 bases). Germline V lookup: CDR1 MGHRA, CDR2 YSYEKL. The CDR3 length is 14 residues. The V end lost 6 bases, the J end lost 3 bases, and 15 bases lay between the germline ends. Written as DNA, the CDR3 is TGCGCCAGCAGGAGGACACGCTTCGTCTACGAGCAGTACTTC. It yields the protein CASRRTRFVYEQYF.

This sequence joins TRBV28 and TRBJ2-3; D unclear. CDR3 length: 12 residues. Trimming shortened V by 1 base and J by 6 bases, and 5 bases separated the two germline ends. Germline V gene data show CDR1 as MDHEN and CDR2 as SYDVKM. The DNA of the CDR3 is TGTGCCAGCAGTTTATCCTGGGATACGCAGTATTTT. It codes for CASSLSWDTQYF.

The chain links TRBV28 to TRBJ2-5; D gene unclear. V lost 6 bases and J 1 base, leaving 6 bases between the germline ends. Per the germline V gene, CDR1 is MDHEN and CDR2 is SYDVKM. The CDR3 runs 12 residues. The CDR3 DNA follows: TGTGCCAGCAGACCAGGCCAAGAGACCCAGTACTTC. It yields the protein CASRPGQETQYF.

This clone was counted a single time. The rearrangement links TRBV18 to TRBJ1-1; tentatively, D is TRBD1 (6 bases). This CDR3 comprises 16 residues. The V end was cut by 3 bases, the J end by 3 bases, with 17 bases between. Germline V gene lookup returns CDR1 KGHSH and CDR2 LQKENI. The CDR3 nucleotides are TGTGCCAGCTCACCTCCGCACAGGGCTGAGGACACTGAAGCTTTCTTT. It yields the protein CASSPPHRAEDTEAFF.

The chain has TRBV27 and TRBJ2-1; 9 bases are shared with TRBD2. The CDR3 runs to 17 residues. CDR1 and CDR2 (germline): MNHEY, SMNVEV (reference sequence). With 5 bases clipped from V and 5 bases from J, the junction kept 13 bases outside the gene matches. In nucleotides, the CDR3 is TGTGCCAGCAGTCCGACTCTACTAGCGGGTACAAACAATGAGCAGTTCTTC. Translated: CASSPTLLAGTNNEQFF.

The chain couples TRBV19 to TRBJ2-3; D perhaps matches TRBD2 (5 bases). The CDR3 loop spans 17 amino acids. In germline, CDR1 is LNHDA, CDR2 SQIVND (reference sequence). V lost 5 bases and J 0 bases, leaving 18 bases between the germline ends. The CDR3 is CASSASRSGRSTDTQYF. The CDR3 bases are TGTGCCAGTAGTGCAAGTAGGAGCGGTCGTAGCACAGATACGCAGTATTTT.

This clone was counted a few times. The CDR3 nucleotides are TGTGCCAGCGGTTCCCGGGTGGCCTATGGCTACACCTTC. This sequence encodes CASGSRVAYGYTF. The rearrangement links TRBV2 to TRBJ1-2; D not certain. Per the germline V gene, CDR1 is SNHLY and CDR2 is FYNNEI. V lost 8 bases and J 4 bases, leaving 14 bases between the germline ends. The CDR3 consists of 13 residues.

The chain carries TRBV18 and TRBJ2-2; D gene unclear. Deletions cut 1 base from V and 5 bases from J, with 8 bases between. The CDR3 covers 14 residues. Germline CDR1 reads KGHSH; CDR2 reads LQKENI. The CDR3 region is CASSPRTQTGELFF. CDR3 nucleotides: TGTGCCAGCTCACCACGAACGCAGACCGGGGAGCTGTTTTTT.

The chain combines TRBV18 with TRBJ2-7, with TRBD2 matching over 9 bases. The CDR3 covers 16 residues. Per germline, CDR1 KGHSH and CDR2 LQKENI. The ends lost 0 bases at V and 3 bases at J; junction bases unmatched: 6. CDR3 region: CASSPPVLAGHYEQYF. CDR3 nucleotide sequence: TGTGCCAGCTCACCACCGGTCCTAGCGGGACACTACGAGCAGTACTTC.

The V call is TRBV19, the J call TRBJ1-2; D might be TRBD1 (6 bases). This CDR3 spans 14 amino acids. Trimming stripped 5 bases from V and 4 bases from J, with 14 bases between. Germline V gives CDR1 LNHDA, CDR2 SQIVND (reference sequence). CDR3: CASSQHRDTYGYTF. The DNA for the CDR3 is TGTGCCAGTAGTCAACACCGGGACACCTATGGCTACACCTTC.

Details on this clone: The sample contains more than one DNA sequence encoding this CDR3. This chain connects TRBV5-1 to TRBJ2-1, with D possibly being TRBD1 or TRBD2 (6 bases each). Trimming stripped 2 bases from V and 0 bases from J, with 9 bases between. Germline V lookup: CDR1 SGHRS, CDR2 YFSETQ. The CDR3 extends over 15 amino acids. Here the CDR3 DNA reads TGCGCCAGCAGCTTCGGGGGCAGCTCCTACAATGAGCAGTTCTTC. Translating gives CASSFGGSSYNEQFF.

The chain couples TRBV25-1 to TRBJ2-7; possible D gene TRBD2, 6 bases. Germline CDR1 is MGHDK and CDR2 is SYGVNS. CDR3 size: 12 residues. Trimming took off 6 bases at V and 3 bases at J, with 9 bases between the two ends. The CDR3 sequence: CASSLGGYEQYF. For the CDR3, the DNA is TGTGCCAGCAGCCTGGGGGGCTACGAGCAGTACTTC.